This T cell receptor beta chain was recovered during a study of graft-versus-host responses after intestinal transplantation. On the study more broadly: Transplants were multivisceral, liver-intestinal, or isolated intestinal. Tacrolimus plus steroids were given to all recipients for roughly three years, preceded by anti-thymocyte globulin induction. Points from the study as a whole: Investigators detected GvH clones in recipient marrow, with some emerging earlier in ileum or blood. Declines in HvG clones occurring early post-transplant were associated with peak circulating GvH clone levels.

Data came from immunoSEQ multiplex PCR; TCRdb stores just in-frame clones and leaves some out. The sample comprises tens of thousands of clones, roughly 90% of which are singletons, and approximately 0.3% rests with the top ten. The germline gives CDR1 MDHEN, CDR2 SYDVKM. V was trimmed by 2 bases and J by 7 bases, leaving 12 bases between them. The CDR3 has 14 amino acids. In this sample, this clone turned up once. Its antigen remains unidentified. This chain connects TRBV28 to TRBJ2-1; possible D gene TRBD2, 5 bases. This clonotype was obtained from a human donor who was the organ donor for an intestinal transplant. Sample: unstimulated CD4+ T cells sorted from spleen or lymph node cells, taken before transplant. The CDR3 reads CASSLRRLPNEQFF. The DNA of the CDR3 is TGTGCCAGCAGTTTAAGGCGACTACCAAATGAGCAGTTCTTC.